Following are 27 T cell receptor beta chains from one sample sequenced in a study of blood T cell repertoires in COVID-19. Measured with immunoSEQ multiplex PCR; TCRdb has only the in-frame clones, and not every one. The sample records about 70,000 clones, about 84% being singletons. Material: peripheral blood. The receptors derive from a woman aged 55-69 years with acute or convalescent COVID-19.

The gene calls are TRBV3-1 (or the pseudogene TRBV3-2) and TRBJ2-7; TRBD2 aligns across 9 bases. CDR1 LGHDT and CDR2 YNNKEL come from the germline V gene (reference sequence). V shed 4 bases, J shed 3 bases, and the junction held 13 bases outside the gene matches. This CDR3 contains 17 residues. The CDR3 spells CASSRRREREVYYEQYF. The CDR3 nucleotides are TGTGCCAGCAGCCGTCGAAGGGAGCGGGAGGTTTACTACGAGCAGTACTTC.

This rearrangement joins TRBV7-9 to TRBJ2-5, with D tentatively TRBD1 (7 bases). CDR3 length: 13 residues. The V gene's germline CDR1 is SEHNR and CDR2 FQNEAQ (reference sequence). V lost 10 bases to trimming and J lost 5 bases, with 17 bases between them. The CDR3: CATYRGGQETQYF. Written as DNA, the CDR3 is TGTGCCACATACAGGGGAGGACAGGAGACCCAGTACTTC.

This clone has only a few counts. The chain links TRBV3-1 (or the pseudogene TRBV3-2) to TRBJ2-7; 7 bases fit TRBD2. Losses at the gene ends were 4 bases for V and 0 bases for J; bases not matched to a gene: 3. The CDR3 totals 14 residues. CDR1 is LGHDT, CDR2 YNNKEL, per germline (reference sequence). This CDR3 is CASSRTSASYEQYF. CDR3 nucleotides: TGTGCCAGCAGCCGCACTAGCGCCTCCTACGAGCAGTACTTC.

The J gene is TRBJ1-3, the V gene TRBV7-9, with 8 bases lining up with TRBD1. Trimming took 5 bases from V and 6 from J; bases not matched to a gene: 12. The CDR3 loop spans 16 amino acids. Germline loops: CDR1 SEHNR, CDR2 FQNEAQ (reference sequence). Here the CDR3 reads CASSPLPPGGSNTIYF. In DNA, the CDR3 is TGTGCCAGCAGCCCCCTACCGCCAGGGGGCTCAAACACCATATATTTT.

This rearrangement joins TRBV19 to TRBJ2-7; D uncertain. Germline CDR1 LNHDA, CDR2 SQIVND (reference sequence). The V end lost 11 bases, the J end lost 4 bases, and 9 bases lay between the germline ends. This CDR3 contains 10 residues. This chain's CDR3 is CAPGNYEQYF. The CDR3 DNA sequence: TGTGCCCCTGGCAATTACGAGCAGTACTTC.

The V call is TRBV19, the J call TRBJ2-3; D gene ambiguous. This CDR3 has 12 residues. CDR1 is LNHDA and CDR2 is SQIVND in the germline V gene (reference sequence). The V gene lost 5 bases and the J gene lost 4 bases, with 7 bases spanning the gap. The CDR3 loop is CASSPSPDTQYF. The CDR3 region has the DNA TGTGCCAGTAGTCCGTCCCCAGATACGCAGTATTTT.

The chain combines TRBV20-1 with TRBJ2-3; the D gene is possibly TRBD1 (5 bases). Germline V gene sequence: CDR1 DFQATT, CDR2 SNEGSKA (reference sequence). The CDR3 sequence is 11 residues long. DNA of the CDR3: TGCAGCCTACAGGGCACAGATACGCAGTATTTT. It specifies CSLQGTDTQYF.

The chain recombines TRBV28 with TRBJ1-1; D is possibly TRBD1 (5 bases). There are 15 residues in the CDR3. Germline loops: CDR1 MDHEN, CDR2 SYDVKM. With 6 bases removed from V and 12 bases from J, the gap between germline ends came to 26 bases. The CDR3 DNA is TGTGCCAGCAGCCTGTTGGGCAGGGCCAGGGTTGAGCCTTTCTTT. It translates to CASSLLGRARVEPFF.

The CDR3 region is CATRTSGDYNEQFF. CDR3 nucleotide sequence: TGTGCCACCAGGACTAGCGGGGACTACAATGAGCAGTTCTTC. The J gene is TRBJ2-1, the V gene TRBV2; 12 bases align to TRBD2. The junction had 4 bases not matched to a gene; V was cut back by 10 bases and J by 3 bases. This CDR3 is built from 14 residues. CDR1 is SNHLY and CDR2 is FYNNEI in the germline V gene.

This clone came up once. The chain carries TRBV18 and TRBJ1-5; D is undetermined. The V and J ends lost 3 bases and 4 bases respectively, with 16 bases between them. Germline CDR1 reads KGHSH; CDR2 reads LQKENI. CDR3 length: 16 amino acids. The CDR3 loop is CASSPEAPRRNQPQHF. CDR3 coding DNA: TGTGCCAGCTCACCTGAAGCCCCAAGGAGGAATCAGCCCCAGCATTTT. Combining the CDR3 with reference TRBV18 and TRBJ1-5 gives the whole variable domain NAGVMQNPRHLVRRRGQEARLRCSPMKGHSHVYWYRQLPEEGLKFMVYLQKENIIDESGMPKERFSAEFPKEGPSILRIQQVVRGDSAAYFCASSPEAPRRNQPQHFGDGTRLSIL.

The chain combines TRBV6-5 with TRBJ1-2; tentative D call: TRBD1 (5 bases). The CDR3 is 15 residues long. V shed 8 bases and J shed 5 bases, with 21 bases lying between them. Germline V gene data show CDR1 as MNHEY and CDR2 as SVGAGI. The CDR3 sequence: CASHRSPLAPYGYTF. The DNA of the CDR3 is TGTGCCAGCCACAGGTCTCCGCTGGCCCCGTATGGCTACACCTTC.

This chain links TRBV6-6 with TRBJ1-3; no clear D. CDR1 is MNHNY and CDR2 is SVGAGI in the germline V gene (reference sequence). The CDR3 extends over 16 amino acids. Trimming removed 2 bases at V and 0 bases at J, with 11 bases between. CDR3: CASSYGGVSSGNTIYF. The CDR3 bases are TGTGCCAGCAGTTACGGCGGGGTTAGCTCTGGAAACACCATATATTTT.

The chain couples TRBV11-2 to TRBJ2-3, with TRBD2 identical over 9 bases. Germline V CDR1 and CDR2: SGHAT, FQNNGV. The V segment lost 0 bases and the J segment 2 bases; nucleotides outside the gene matches: 6. The CDR3 is made up of 17 amino acids. The CDR3 DNA is TGTGCCAGCAGCTTAGAAGGGCGGGGGGGACTCACAGATACGCAGTATTTT. It encodes CASSLEGRGGLTDTQYF.

This clone has just a few counts. This chain uses TRBV5-6 with TRBJ1-2, with 7 bases identical to TRBD1. The V segment lost 7 bases and the J segment 3 bases; nucleotides outside the gene matches: 12. The CDR3 is 15 amino acids. The V gene's germline CDR1 is SGHDT and CDR2 YYEEEE. CDR3 region: CASLLGSTGYYGYTF. In DNA, the CDR3 is TGTGCCAGCCTCTTGGGGTCGACAGGGTACTATGGCTACACCTTC.

V is TRBV6-5 and J is TRBJ1-4; no firm D call. The CDR3 contains 13 residues. V lost 5 bases to trimming and J lost 3 bases, with 7 bases between them. Germline assignment: CDR1 MNHEY and CDR2 SVGAGI. The CDR3 loop reads CASSREANEKLFF. The CDR3 DNA sequence: TGTGCCAGCAGTCGGGAGGCTAATGAAAAACTGTTTTTT.

The chain employs TRBV29-1 and TRBJ2-1; 11 nucleotides line up with TRBD2. This CDR3 comprises 14 residues. Germline V gene sequence: CDR1 SQVTM, CDR2 ANQGSEA. Trimming cost V 4 bases and J 9 bases; bases outside gene matches: 8. CDR3: CSVAILAGDTEQFF. Written as DNA, the CDR3 is TGCAGCGTTGCGATACTAGCGGGAGACACTGAGCAGTTCTTC.

The V call is TRBV7-2, the J call TRBJ2-3; TRBD2 is a possible D gene (5 bases). Trimming removed 2 bases from V and 3 bases from J, with 15 bases in between. CDR1 is SGHTA, CDR2 FQGNSA, per germline. The CDR3 covers 16 residues. The CDR3 region has the DNA TGTGCCAGCAGCTTACAGCGTCCGGGGAGTACAGATACGCAGTATTTT. Protein sequence: CASSLQRPGSTDTQYF.

This clone has a single count. This chain connects TRBV6-5 to TRBJ1-1, with TRBD1 matching 7 bases. There are 13 residues in the CDR3. Germline loops: CDR1 MNHEY, CDR2 SVGAGI. Germline trimming cut 7 bases from V and 6 bases from J; bases unmatched to any gene: 8. The CDR3 DNA sequence: TGTGCCAGCAAAATGACAGGGAAGGCTGAAGCTTTCTTT. Translation: CASKMTGKAEAFF.

V is TRBV5-1 and J is TRBJ1-2; 9 bases match TRBD1. There are 18 residues in the CDR3. The germline CDR1 and CDR2 sequences are SGHRS and YFSETQ. The V gene end was trimmed by 1 base and the J gene end by 2 bases; junction bases not matched to a gene: 12. This CDR3 reads CASSLSIGTGGANYGYTF. As DNA, the CDR3 is TGCGCCAGCAGCTTGAGCATCGGAACAGGGGGCGCGAACTATGGCTACACCTTC.

This chain connects TRBV6-5 to TRBJ2-5; D possibly corresponds to TRBD2 (5 bases). The CDR3 is 13 residues long. In germline, CDR1 is MNHEY, CDR2 SVGAGI. The ends were cut back, 8 bases at V and 4 bases at J, with 14 bases in the middle. The CDR3 is CASGRGVGETQYF. The CDR3 DNA sequence: TGTGCCAGCGGACGGGGTGTGGGAGAGACCCAGTACTTC.

The chain employs TRBV19 and TRBJ2-7; maybe TRBD2 (6 bases). The CDR3 sequence is 14 residues long. Trimming took off 2 bases at V and 0 bases at J, with 8 bases between the two ends. Per the germline V gene, CDR1 is LNHDA and CDR2 is SQIVND (reference sequence). CDR3 coding DNA: TGTGCCAGTAGTATAACGGGAGTCTCCTACGAGCAGTACTTC. Its translation is CASSITGVSYEQYF.

The chain employs TRBV5-8 and TRBJ2-7; 11 nucleotides agree with TRBD1. The J segment lost 2 bases and the V segment lost 0 bases, leaving 4 bases of the junction unmatched. Germline CDR1 reads SGHTS; CDR2 reads YDEGEE. The CDR3 totals 16 residues. The CDR3 here is CASSLAMGQGAYEQYF. The CDR3 nucleotides read TGTGCCAGCAGCTTGGCCATGGGACAGGGGGCCTACGAGCAGTACTTC.

J is TRBJ2-7 and V is TRBV30; possibly TRBD1 for D (6 bases). The CDR3 runs 13 residues. Germline CDR1 is GTSNPN and CDR2 is SVGIG (reference sequence). With 2 bases removed from V and 5 bases from J, the gap between germline ends came to 13 bases. The chain's CDR3 is CAWSFSTGDEQYF. As DNA, the CDR3 is TGTGCCTGGAGTTTCTCGACAGGCGACGAGCAGTACTTC.

The CDR3 spells CASSFFNPTRNSDGDYGYTF. The CDR3 DNA reads TGTGCCAGCAGCTTTTTTAATCCCACACGTAATTCGGACGGGGACTATGGCTACACCTTC. This chain uses TRBV5-4 with TRBJ1-2; D ambiguous. Looked up from germline, CDR1 is SGHNT and CDR2 is YYREEE (reference sequence). Trimming took off 2 bases at V and 3 bases at J, with 29 bases between the two ends. The CDR3 is made up of 20 amino acids.

This chain joins TRBV7-6 and TRBJ2-7, with TRBD1 as a possible D gene (6 bases). Germline loops: CDR1 SGHVS, CDR2 FNYEAQ. The CDR3 contains 14 residues. V lost 1 base, J lost 3 bases, and 10 bases lay in between. DNA for the CDR3: TGTGCCAGCAGCTTAGAGACAGGCGACTACGAGCAGTACTTC. Protein sequence: CASSLETGDYEQYF.

V is TRBV14 and J is TRBJ2-2, with D possibly being TRBD2 (5 bases). Per the germline V gene, CDR1 is SGHDN and CDR2 is FVKESK. This CDR3 is built from 15 residues. Trimming shortened V by 8 bases and J by 3 bases, and 16 bases separated the two germline ends. CDR3 sequence: CASSDLDHDTGELFF. CDR3 coding DNA: TGTGCCAGCTCGGACTTGGATCATGACACCGGGGAGCTGTTTTTT.

As regards this clone: A junction boundary mismatches the germline segment, possibly from a read error. V is TRBV19 and J is TRBJ2-7; weak D call: TRBD1 (6 bases). This CDR3 has 15 residues. Germline assignment: CDR1 LNHDA and CDR2 SQIVND (reference sequence). The DNA of the CDR3 is TGTGCCAGTAGTACGTCAGGGGTCTACTCCCACGAGCAGTACTTC. This translates into CASSTSGVYSHEQYF.